These T cell receptor beta chains were read from a single sample in a study of spatial heterogeneity in lung cancer. TCRdb re-called the 5' RACE reads through MiXCR, storing one row per CDR3 protein. Of some 38,000 distinct CDR3 sequences detected, 6.5% to 9% appear once; the ten largest clones hold approximately 30%. The input for sequencing was PBMCs, taken at surgery. The source of these receptors is a male donor with early-stage non-small cell lung cancer. Both conserved end residues are part of each CDR3. A D gene is named only where the DNA matches it firmly. For some rows the clone size is stated as once, few or many, or as a class when expanded; others skip it.

j_call | v_call | cdr3_length | d_call | clone_size | cdr3_nt | cdr3_aa
TRBJ1-5 | TRBV7-9 | 16 | TRBD1 | many | TGTGCCAGCAGCGAGTACGGGACAGGGGGTAATCAGCCCCAGCATTTT | CASSEYGTGGNQPQHF
TRBJ2-2 | TRBV5-1 | 12 | - | many | TGCGCCAGCAGCATAAGGACCGGGGAGCTGTTTTTT | CASSIRTGELFF
TRBJ2-7 | TRBV2 | 14 | - | few | TGTGCCAGCAGTGAATTAGTGGGAGTCGGGGAGCAGTACTTC | CASSELVGVGEQYF
TRBJ2-1 | TRBV11-2 | 15 | TRBD2 | - | TGTGCCAGCAGCCCGGGACTAGCGGAGTACAATGAGCAGTTCTTC | CASSPGLAEYNEQFF
TRBJ2-2 | TRBV19 | 14 | TRBD1 | few | TGTGCCAGTAGGGCGGGACAGGGCACCGGGGAGCTGTTTTTT | CASRAGQGTGELFF
TRBJ2-1 | TRBV7-2 | 17 | - | many | TGTGCCAGCAGCTTAGCTTTGGTCGGCTATGCCTACAATGAGCAGTTCTTC | CASSLALVGYAYNEQFF
TRBJ2-2 | TRBV12-3/TRBV12-4 | 12 | - | few | TGTGCCAGTCTAGGGGAAACCGGGGAGCTGTTTTTT | CASLGETGELFF
TRBJ2-5 | TRBV25-1 | 13 | - | once | TGTGCCAGCAGTGAACAGGGGCGAGAGACCCAGTACTTC | CASSEQGRETQYF
TRBJ2-1 | TRBV7-2 | 13 | - | many | TGTGCCAACACCGGGACTCTAAACAATGAGCAGTTCTTC | CANTGTLNNEQFF
TRBJ2-7 | TRBV27 | 14 | - | many | TGTGCCAGCTGTTCCAGAGGGGGAGCCTACGAGCAGTACTTC | CASCSRGGAYEQYF
TRBJ1-1 | TRBV28 | 14 | - | few | TGTGCCAGCAGTTTCGGGGGAAAAGTCACTGAAGCTTTCTTT | CASSFGGKVTEAFF
TRBJ1-6 | TRBV12-3/TRBV12-4 | 15 | - | - | TGTGCCAGCAGTTTAAGGGTTCTGGGGAATTCACCCCTCCACTTT | CASSLRVLGNSPLHF
TRBJ2-4 | TRBV7-2 | 13 | - | many | TGTGCCAGCAGCGACGTAAATTTAGGGGGGGCCTACTTC | CASSDVNLGGAYF
TRBJ1-1 | TRBV25-1 | 12 | - | many | TGTGCCAGCAGTGGTTTCGGGGTTGAAGCTTTCTTT | CASSGFGVEAFF
TRBJ2-6 | TRBV4-3 | 19 | - | many | TGCGCCAGCAGCCAAGATCGGCGGAGGACCCACTCTGGGGCCAACGTCCTGACTTTC | CASSQDRRRTHSGANVLTF
TRBJ2-7 | TRBV6-6 | 12 | - | many | TGTGCCAGCAGTTACTCGGAACGAGAGCAGTACTTC | CASSYSEREQYF